A single T cell receptor (beta chain) is shown here with its context. Repertoires were generated with immunoSEQ multiplex PCR, while TCRdb's copy carries only in-frame clones and drops some. The table lists about 93,000 clones, 92% of them singletons. This sample was included in a study of T cell changes during pregnancy in multiple sclerosis. The sequence derives from a female donor with multiple sclerosis, enrolled in a pregnancy study. Sequencing used peripheral blood, obtained after pregnancy.

The DNA of the CDR3 is TGTGCCAGCAGCCCTCTACAGTACAATGAGCAGTTCTTC. It yields the protein CASSPLQYNEQFF. This chain connects TRBV7-2 to TRBJ2-1, with D unresolved. The germline CDR1 and CDR2 sequences are SGHTA and FQGNSA. Trimming took off 5 bases at V and 4 bases at J, with 9 bases between the two ends. The CDR3 runs 13 residues.